This T cell receptor (beta chain) was sequenced during a study of regulatory T cells in long-lasting Graves disease. iRepertoire HTBI primers and Arm-PCR of CDR3 regions built TCR beta libraries. A single record per CDR3 protein comes from TCRdb applying MiXCR to the multiplex PCR reads. Among approximately 490,000 distinct CDR3 sequences listed, around 15% were seen once. Whole-study results and caveats: Persistent disease samples used TRBV28, TRBJ1-2 and TRBJ2-5 preferentially.

As to this clonotype: Its antigen is as yet unknown. A much larger clone lies one base from this, so it may be a read error.

The time point: newly diagnosed GD, antithyroid drugs for less than 3 months. PBMCs provided the RNA from which the TCR library was made. The CDR3 has 15 amino acids. Per germline, CDR1 SGHAT and CDR2 FQNNGV. The same data also contributed to another study, on T cells in Graves' hyperthyroidism and ophthalmopathy. This second study notes: HTBI primers were employed in a first-round RT-PCR of the TCR CDR3.

The rearrangement uses TRBV11-2 and TRBJ2-7; either TRBD1 or TRBD2 may supply D (5 bases each). The sequence was collected from a man aged 40-49 years with Graves disease. The sequences come from peripheral blood mononuclear cells (PBMCs), collected at new diagnosis, from a patient treated with antithyroid drugs. The CDR3, as DNA: TGTGCCAGCAGCTTAGTATCTGGGGTCTTAGGGGAGCGGTACTTC. It yields the protein CASSLVSGVLGERYF.